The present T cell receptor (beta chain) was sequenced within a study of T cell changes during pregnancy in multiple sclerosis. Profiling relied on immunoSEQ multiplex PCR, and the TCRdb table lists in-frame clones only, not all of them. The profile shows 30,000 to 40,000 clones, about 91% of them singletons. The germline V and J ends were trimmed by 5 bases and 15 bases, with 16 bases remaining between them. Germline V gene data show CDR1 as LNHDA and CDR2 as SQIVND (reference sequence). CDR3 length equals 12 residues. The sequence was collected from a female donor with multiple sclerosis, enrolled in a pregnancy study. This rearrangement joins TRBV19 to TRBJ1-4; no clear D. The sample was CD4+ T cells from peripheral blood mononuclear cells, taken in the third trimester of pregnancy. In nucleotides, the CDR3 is TGTGCCAGTAGTCAATCCCTCGGAGACGTGTTTTTT. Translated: CASSQSLGDVFF.